A single sample is the source of the 8 T cell receptor beta chains below, sequenced in a study of cytomegalovirus exposure and HLA in healthy donors. Clones were read by immunoSEQ multiplex PCR, and TCRdb kept only the in-frame ones, dropping some. The sample holds around 300,000 clones, 75% to 90% seen once. Source material: PBMCs. These receptors originate from a woman in her 30s in good health and CMV-seropositive.

This clone came up a few times. V and J are TRBV19 and TRBJ2-1; 8 bases match TRBD2. Germline CDR1 is LNHDA and CDR2 is SQIVND (reference sequence). V lost 2 bases, J lost 2 bases, and 2 bases stayed unmatched. The CDR3 is 15 residues long. The CDR3 sequence is CASSITSGPYNEQFF. Here the CDR3 DNA reads TGTGCCAGTAGTATAACTAGCGGCCCCTACAATGAGCAGTTCTTC.

The chain employs TRBV6-5 and TRBJ2-7; 8 bases map to TRBD1. After removal of 5 bases from V and 2 bases from J, the junction contained 5 bases not matched to a gene. The germline V gene has CDR1 MNHEY and CDR2 SVGAGI. This CDR3 spans 14 amino acids. CDR3: CASSTGQGTYEQYF. The CDR3 DNA reads TGTGCCAGCAGTACAGGACAGGGAACCTACGAGCAGTACTTC.

This clone was seen just once. V gene TRBV2 combines with J gene TRBJ2-2; 8 nucleotides align to TRBD1. CDR1 is SNHLY, CDR2 FYNNEI, per germline. V shed 6 bases and J 4 bases; nucleotides not matched to a gene: 7. This CDR3 is built from 15 residues. The CDR3 DNA sequence: TGTGCCAGCAGAAAAGGACAGGGCAGCACCGGGGAGCTGTTTTTT. Its protein is CASRKGQGSTGELFF. The whole variable domain, filled in from reference TRBV2 and TRBJ2-2, reads EPEVTQTPSHQVTQMGQEVILRCVPISNHLYFYWYRQILGQKVEFLVSFYNNEISEKSEIFDDQFSVERPDGSNFTLKIRSTKLEDSAMYFCASRKGQGSTGELFFGEGSRLTVL.

This clone was seen a handful of times. The chain links TRBV19 to TRBJ1-5; D is unclear. The germline V and J ends were trimmed by 6 bases and 2 bases, with 14 bases remaining between them. Germline V gene sequence: CDR1 LNHDA, CDR2 SQIVND (reference sequence). CDR3 size: 15 residues. The CDR3 loop reads CASSAGRQGNQPQHF. CDR3 sequence (DNA): TGTGCCAGTAGCGCCGGGAGACAAGGCAATCAGCCCCAGCATTTT.

The V and J genes are TRBV29-1 and TRBJ2-7; D may be TRBD1 (6 bases). In germline, CDR1 is SQVTM, CDR2 ANQGSEA. Trimming left V 4 bases short and J 5 bases short, with 15 bases between. The CDR3 has 13 amino acids. CDR3: CSVVPVQGHEQYF. The CDR3 DNA sequence: TGCAGCGTTGTCCCTGTACAGGGACACGAGCAGTACTTC.

The chain joins TRBV7-2 to TRBJ2-7; TRBD1 aligns across 10 bases. This CDR3 contains 15 residues. V was pared by 7 bases and J by 7 bases, with 13 bases of the junction left unmatched. The V gene's germline CDR1 is SGHTA and CDR2 FQGNSA. This chain's CDR3 is CASNYQGTGDLEQYF. CDR3 nucleotides: TGTGCCAGCAATTATCAAGGGACAGGGGATTTGGAGCAGTACTTC.

The gene calls are TRBV2 and TRBJ2-7, with D possibly being TRBD1 (6 bases). V was pared by 7 bases and J by 7 bases, with 20 bases between. From germline, CDR1 is SNHLY and CDR2 FYNNEI. The CDR3 is made up of 14 amino acids. CDR3 in DNA: TGTGCCAGCAACCTACAGGACAGCCGTGGAGAGCAGTACTTC. Residues: CASNLQDSRGEQYF.

V is TRBV2 and J is TRBJ1-5; D unclear. This CDR3 comprises 14 residues. Germline V CDR1 and CDR2: SNHLY, FYNNEI. V lost 1 base and J 4 bases, leaving 8 bases between the germline ends. The CDR3 sequence: CASSEVGRNQPQHF. The CDR3 DNA follows: TGTGCCAGCAGTGAAGTTGGGCGTAATCAGCCCCAGCATTTT.